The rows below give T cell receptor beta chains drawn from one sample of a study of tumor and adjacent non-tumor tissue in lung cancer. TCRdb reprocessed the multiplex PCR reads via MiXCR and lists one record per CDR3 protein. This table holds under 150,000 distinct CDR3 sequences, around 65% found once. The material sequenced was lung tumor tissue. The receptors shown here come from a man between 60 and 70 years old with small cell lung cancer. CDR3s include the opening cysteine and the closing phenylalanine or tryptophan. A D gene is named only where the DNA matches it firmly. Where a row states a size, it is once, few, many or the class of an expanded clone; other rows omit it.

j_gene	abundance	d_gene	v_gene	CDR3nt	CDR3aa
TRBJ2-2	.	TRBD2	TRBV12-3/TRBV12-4	TGTGTCAGCAGTTCCTGGACTAGCGGGCGGGCCGGGGAGCTGTTTTTT	CVSSSWTSGRAGELFF
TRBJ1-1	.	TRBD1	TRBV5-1	TGCGCCAGCAGCTTGACAGGGGATATGAACACTGAAGCTTTCTTT	CASSLTGDMNTEAFF
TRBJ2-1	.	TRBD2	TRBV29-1	TGCAGCGCAAGCGGGGATTCCTACAATGAGCAGTTCTTC	CSASGDSYNEQFF
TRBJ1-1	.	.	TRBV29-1	TGCATCACAAGAGGACAGTTGGGCACTGAAGTTTTCTTT	CITRGQLGTEVFF
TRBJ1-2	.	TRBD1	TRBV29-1	TGCAGCGGACAGGGACACTCCTATGGCAACACCTTC	CSGQGHSYGNTF
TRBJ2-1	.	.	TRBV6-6	TGTGCCAGCAACTCGCTAGCTGGCACAACCTACAATGAGCAGTTCTTC	CASNSLAGTTYNEQFF
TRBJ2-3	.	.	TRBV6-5	TGTGCCATCAGCCCCATCGGAGCTAGCACGTATACGCAGTATTTT	CAISPIGASTYTQYF
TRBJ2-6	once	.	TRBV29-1	TGCAGCGCCGACATCTCTGGGACCAACGTCGTGACTTTC	CSADISGTNVVTF
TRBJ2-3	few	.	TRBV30	TGTGCCTGGGCCAGCGGACGGGAAGATACGCAGTATTTT	CAWASGREDTQYF
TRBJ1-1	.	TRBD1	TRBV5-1	TGCGCCAGCAGCTGGGGGGACAGGGGAATGAACACTGAAGCTTTCTTT	CASSWGDRGMNTEAFF
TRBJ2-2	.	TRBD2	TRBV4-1	TGCATCACCAGCAGACTAGCGGGAGATGGGACCAGGGAGCTGTTTTTT	CITSRLAGDGTRELFF
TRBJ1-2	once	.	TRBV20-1	TGCAGTACGCCCAACTATGGCCACACCTTC	CSTPNYGHTF
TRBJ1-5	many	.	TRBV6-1	TGTGCCAGCAGTGGTCATCAGTTGGGGGAGCCCCAGCATTTT	CASSGHQLGEPQHF
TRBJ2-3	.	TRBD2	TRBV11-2	TGTGCCAGCTCAATCCCGGGAGGGACAGATACGCAGTATTTT	CASSIPGGTDTQYF
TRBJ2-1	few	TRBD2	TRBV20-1	TGCAGTGCTAGAGAGGAGGGCGGGAGCTCCTACAATGAGCAGTTCTTC	CSAREEGGSSYNEQFF
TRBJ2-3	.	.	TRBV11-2	TGTGGCAGCAGCTTAAATATGGAGGCAGGGGCATTGAATTTT	CGSSLNMEAGALNF
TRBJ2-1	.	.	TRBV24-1	TGTGCCACCAGTGACCCCCTGAGCTCCTACAATGAGCAGTTCTTC	CATSDPLSSYNEQFF
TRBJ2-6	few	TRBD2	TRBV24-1	TGTGCCACCAGTGATTACATAGCGGGAGGATCCGGGGCCAACGTCCTGACTTTC	CATSDYIAGGSGANVLTF
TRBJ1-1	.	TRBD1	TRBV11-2	TGTGCCAGCAGCTCGATAGGACAGGGTAAAAGTGGAGCTTTCTTT	CASSSIGQGKSGAFF
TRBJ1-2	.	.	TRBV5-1	TGCGCCAGCAGCCCCGGGGGGGGCGCTTACGGCTACAACTTC	CASSPGGGAYGYNF
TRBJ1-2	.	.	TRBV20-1	TGCAGTGCTATGGACAGCCCCTATGGCTACACCTTC	CSAMDSPYGYTF
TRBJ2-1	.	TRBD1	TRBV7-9	TGTGCCAGCAGCCCGACGGGACAGTTTTTCGATGAGCAGTTCTTC	CASSPTGQFFDEQFF
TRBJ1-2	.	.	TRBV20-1	TGCAGTGCGACCTTTGAGGAGCGGTTGGATGTCTACACCTTC	CSATFEERLDVYTF
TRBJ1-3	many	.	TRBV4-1	TGCGCCAGCAGCCCCGGACAGGGAAACACCATATATTTT	CASSPGQGNTIYF
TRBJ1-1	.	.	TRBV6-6	TGTACCAGCAGTTTTGGGGGGCGGAACACTGAAGCTTTCTTT	CTSSFGGRNTEAFF
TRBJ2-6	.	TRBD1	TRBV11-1	TGTGCCTGTAGCCTCTCGGGACAGGGATTTTCCGGGGCCAACGTCCTGACTTTC	CACSLSGQGFSGANVLTF
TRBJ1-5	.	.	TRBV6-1	TGTGCCTGCTTGGGAGACAAAGGAGGTAGGCACCCCCAGCATTTT	CACLGDKGGRHPQHF
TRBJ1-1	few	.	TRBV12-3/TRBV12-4	TGTGCCAGCAGTTTTCTAAGGGCGAGGAACACTGAAGCTTTCTTT	CASSFLRARNTEAFF
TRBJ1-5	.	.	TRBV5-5	TGTGCCAGCAGCTTTTTCCCGGGGAGCAATCAGCCCCAGCATTTT	CASSFFPGSNQPQHF
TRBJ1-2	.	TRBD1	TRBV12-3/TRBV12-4	TGTGCCGGCAGCGGACAGGGGGCGTACGTTGGCTACATCTTC	CAGSGQGAYVGYIF